This T cell receptor beta chain was identified in a study of cytomegalovirus exposure and HLA in healthy donors. Study-level results: A few of the chains that were CMV-associated were confirmed in vitro to be specific for CMV antigens. Compared with the roughly 700-donor mean, an Asian-associated ancestry cluster reportedly had fewer N-insertions, according to a later analysis. Being indistinguishable, some V segments were excluded, TRBV6-2 and TRBV6-3 among them. Earlier results showed most TCR beta V segments being productive about 87% or about 30% of the time.

The study ran its PCR with 60 Vbeta and 13 Jbeta primers. The table came from immunoSEQ multiplex PCR; TCRdb's copy has only in-frame clones and leaves some out. Of some 160,000 clones in the sample, 80% were seen once. Notes on this clone: Its antigen remains unidentified.

V lost 5 bases and J lost 0, with 17 bases in between. Germline V gene data show CDR1 as SGHNT and CDR2 as YENEEA. The CDR3 is made up of 16 amino acids. This rearrangement joins TRBV11-3 to TRBJ2-7; possible D gene TRBD2, 6 bases. This sequence was found in a man aged 35-49 years in good health and CMV-seronegative. Material: PBMCs. Here the CDR3 DNA reads TGTGCCAGCAGCCCATGGAGCCCTAGCGCCTCCTACGAGCAGTACTTC. Protein: CASSPWSPSASYEQYF. Full variable domain (rest looked up from reference TRBV11-3 and TRBJ2-7): EAGVVQSPRYKIIEKKQPVAFWCNPISGHNTLYWYLQNLGQGPELLIRYENEEAVDDSQLPKDRFSAERLKGVDSTLKIQPAELGDSAVYLCASSPWSPSASYEQYFGPGTRLTVT.